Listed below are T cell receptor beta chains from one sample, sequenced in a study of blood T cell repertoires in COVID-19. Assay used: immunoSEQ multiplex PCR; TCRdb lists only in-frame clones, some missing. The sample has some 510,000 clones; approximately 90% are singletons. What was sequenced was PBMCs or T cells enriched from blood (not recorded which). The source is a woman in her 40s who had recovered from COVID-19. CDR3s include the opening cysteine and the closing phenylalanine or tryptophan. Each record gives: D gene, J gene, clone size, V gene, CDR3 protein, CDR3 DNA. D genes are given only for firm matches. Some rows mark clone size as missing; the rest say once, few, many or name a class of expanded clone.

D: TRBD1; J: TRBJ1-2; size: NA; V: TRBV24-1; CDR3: CATSDLRGRTLSPYGYTF; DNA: TGTGCCACCAGTGATTTGAGGGGGCGCACCTTAAGTCCTTATGGCTACACCTTC
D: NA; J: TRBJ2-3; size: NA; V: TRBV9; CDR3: CASSGDSGTDTQYF; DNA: TGTGCCAGCAGTGGGGACTCAGGCACAGATACGCAGTATTTT
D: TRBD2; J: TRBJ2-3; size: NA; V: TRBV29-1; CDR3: CSVSGGRTDTQYF; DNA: TGCAGCGTCTCCGGGGGGAGGACAGATACGCAGTATTTT
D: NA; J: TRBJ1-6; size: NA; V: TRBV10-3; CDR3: CAINKEGGDSPLHF; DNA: TGTGCCATCAACAAGGAGGGCGGCGATTCACCCCTCCACTTT
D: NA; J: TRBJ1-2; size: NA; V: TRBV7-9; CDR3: CASSLDGHDYGYTF; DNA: TGTGCCAGCAGCTTAGATGGGCATGACTATGGCTACACCTTC
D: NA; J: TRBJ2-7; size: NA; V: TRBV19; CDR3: CASRSRHRGASYEQYF; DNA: TGTGCCAGTAGGTCACGCCATCGGGGAGCCTCCTACGAGCAGTACTTC
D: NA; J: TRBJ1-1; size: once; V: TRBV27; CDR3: CASSFQGGTEAFF; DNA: TGTGCCAGCAGTTTTCAGGGAGGGACTGAAGCTTTCTTT
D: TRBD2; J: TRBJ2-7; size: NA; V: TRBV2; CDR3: CASSGGLDRPAYEQYF; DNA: TGTGCCAGCAGTGGAGGACTAGACCGACCTGCCTACGAGCAGTACTTC
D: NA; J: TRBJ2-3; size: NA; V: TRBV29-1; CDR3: CSVGRGRTDTQYF; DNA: TGCAGCGTTGGGAGGGGACGGACAGATACGCAGTATTTT
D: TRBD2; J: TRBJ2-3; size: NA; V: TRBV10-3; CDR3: CAISESLGLAASNTQYF; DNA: TGTGCCATCAGTGAGTCGCTTGGACTAGCTGCATCCAATACGCAGTATTTT
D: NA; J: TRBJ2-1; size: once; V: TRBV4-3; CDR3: CASSQVEGYNEQFF; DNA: TGCGCCAGCAGCCAAGTGGAGGGATACAATGAGCAGTTCTTC
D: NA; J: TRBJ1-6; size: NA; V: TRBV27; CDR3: CASSLYPRDSPLHF; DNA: TGTGCCAGCAGTTTATACCCCCGGGATTCACCCCTCCACTTT
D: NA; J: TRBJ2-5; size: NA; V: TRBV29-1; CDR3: CSVESQGRPSRRQYF; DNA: TGCAGCGTTGAATCGCAGGGCAGGCCATCAAGGCGCCAGTACTTC
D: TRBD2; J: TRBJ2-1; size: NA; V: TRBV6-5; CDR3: CASSYSASGIFYEQFF; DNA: TGTGCCAGCAGTTACTCCGCAAGCGGGATATTTTATGAGCAGTTCTTC
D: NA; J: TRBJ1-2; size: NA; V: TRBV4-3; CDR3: CASSQGSGIGYGYTF; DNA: TGCGCCAGCAGCCAAGGTTCGGGGATAGGGTATGGCTACACCTTC
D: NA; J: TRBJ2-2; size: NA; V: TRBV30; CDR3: CAWSVQGASGELFF; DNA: TGTGCCTGGAGTGTACAAGGGGCAAGCGGGGAGCTGTTTTTT
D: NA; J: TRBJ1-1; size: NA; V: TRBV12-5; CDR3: CASGLHSEAFF; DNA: TGTGCTAGTGGTTTGCACAGTGAAGCTTTCTTT
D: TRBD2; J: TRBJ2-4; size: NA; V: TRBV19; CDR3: CASSSAGGRTKNIQYF; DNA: TGTGCCAGTTCCAGCGCGGGAGGCCGGACCAAAAACATTCAGTACTTC